The rows below give T cell receptor beta chains drawn from one sample of a study of blood T cells in healthy people across ages. MiXCR was run by TCRdb on the 5' RACE reads, yielding one entry per CDR3 protein. This sample has more than 900,000 distinct CDR3 sequences, with roughly 24% found just once. The same specimen was also included in a second study, on T cells of mothers and their children.

The specimen was blood. All receptors come from a girl aged 2-10 years in good health. Each CDR3 is given without its conserved first and last residue. Fields, in order: CDR3 protein, J gene, V gene.

ASGVLAGSYEQY,TRBJ2-7,TRBV9
ASSTGVGGNTIY,TRBJ1-3,TRBV5-1
ASSYSTSGLGGYT,TRBJ1-2,TRBV6-5
ASKRQGNSPLH,TRBJ1-6,TRBV27
VINRGQGTTDTQY,TRBJ2-3,TRBV10-3
ASMVGASYNEQF,TRBJ2-1,TRBV5-4
ASSLSGEGETQY,TRBJ2-5,TRBV5-1
ASSLPQY,TRBJ2-4,TRBV6-5
ASSQGIYSGANVLT,TRBJ2-6,TRBV4-1
ASSEGLTPFSGNTIY,TRBJ1-3,TRBV5-1
ASSFILEETQY,TRBJ2-5,TRBV2
SVEVDTRETQY,TRBJ2-5,TRBV29-1
SAPGQGGEQY,TRBJ2-7,TRBV29-1
ASSVGGLYNERF,TRBJ2-5,TRBV9
AIRPTGGGSRNEQF,TRBJ2-1,TRBV10-3
ASLLSGNTIY,TRBJ1-3,TRBV6-6
ASSSNYDRGEQY,TRBJ2-7,TRBV7-2
ASSFRGGVTDTQY,TRBJ2-3,TRBV7-3
ASSPKQGRNTEAF,TRBJ1-1,TRBV5-1
ASSDDRGRMNEPF,TRBJ2-5,TRBV25-1
ASSLAYESTGELF,TRBJ2-2,TRBV7-9
ASSSWDREKFGELF,TRBJ2-2,TRBV9
ASSQFTIQGLGNIQY,TRBJ2-4,TRBV4-1
ASSYWDGPNTGELF,TRBJ2-2,TRBV6-2/TRBV6-3
ASSQRLAGGISYEQY,TRBJ2-7,TRBV5-1
ASSRPTGSQY,TRBJ2-3,TRBV11-2
ASSESHPGRWETQY,TRBJ2-5,TRBV25-1
SVGKNRRGAGTDTQY,TRBJ2-3,TRBV29-1
STQGLRSYNEQF,TRBJ2-1,TRBV20-1
ASSHKGMNTEAF,TRBJ1-1,TRBV3-1
ASSLKSAEQF,TRBJ2-1,TRBV7-9
SAGDLKRTGDRETQY,TRBJ2-5,TRBV20-1
ASSFPGLAGGYSRNEQF,TRBJ2-1,TRBV28
ASNWEEGNEQF,NA,TRBV6-6
ASSFGPSKNIQY,TRBJ2-4,TRBV7-8
ASSQDEDTKYEQY,TRBJ2-7,TRBV4-3
ASSLWGGKETQY,TRBJ2-5,TRBV6-6
ATQGVYGYT,TRBJ1-2,TRBV15
ASSSPGKGSGNTIY,TRBJ1-3,TRBV12-3/TRBV12-4
ASSLGQLSFHEQF,NA,TRBV7-8
ASSLSPREQGNEQF,NA,TRBV12-3/TRBV12-4
ASSGETLKNIQY,TRBJ2-4,TRBV28
ASSVGPELAKNIQY,TRBJ2-4,TRBV9
ASSLGADNEKLF,TRBJ1-4,TRBV7-9
ASSPSVAINEQF,NA,TRBV7-6
SVGGGQASLNTEAF,TRBJ1-1,TRBV29-1
ASSIELTGLDYGYT,TRBJ1-2,TRBV28
ASSYSKPGRSYEQY,TRBJ2-7,TRBV6-5
ASTPGTQIVYGYT,TRBJ1-2,TRBV28
ASSEGTSGSQDTQY,TRBJ2-3,TRBV5-1
ASTFLGQETYGYT,TRBJ1-2,TRBV6-2/TRBV6-3
ASSNPGTGEQY,TRBJ2-7,TRBV6-5
ASKPFSGTGGHEQY,NA,TRBV5-1
ASSYSPGSGGNEQF,NA,TRBV6-2/TRBV6-3
ASSQVGGAEGETQY,TRBJ2-5,TRBV4-3
ATSRDQRGVNGYT,TRBJ1-2,TRBV15
ASWEAARAF,TRBJ1-1,TRBV6-6
AISELPAGQPQH,TRBJ1-5,TRBV10-3
ASSLLGGGMSHEQY,TRBJ2-7,TRBV7-9
ASSLRPTPGEQF,TRBJ2-1,TRBV5-6